These 27 T cell receptor beta chains were sequenced from one sample in a study of beta chain features in type 1 diabetes. Every isolated RNA sample was fully reverse transcribed, so sequencing captured expressed TCRB transcripts. Sequencing was performed with immunoSEQ multiplex PCR; in TCRdb, only in-frame clones are kept and a portion is missing. Seen here are 400,000 to 600,000 clones, about 32% observed once, and the top ten hold around 0.065%. Sequences were obtained from naive CD4+ T cells from blood. The receptors were gathered from a man between 18 and 29 years old in good health.

This clone came up a few times. The DNA for the CDR3 is TGTGCCAGCAGCCCTCGACTAGCCAAAAACATTCAGTACTTC. This gives the protein CASSPRLAKNIQYF. This chain joins TRBV7-2 and TRBJ2-4, with D uncertain. V was clipped by 5 bases and J by 0 bases, with 8 bases between them. The V gene's germline CDR1 is SGHTA and CDR2 FQGNSA. The CDR3 has 14 amino acids. Based on the CDR3 plus reference TRBV7-2 and TRBJ2-4, the full variable domain is GAGVSQSPSNKVTEKGKDVELRCDPISGHTALYWYRQSLGQGLEFLIYFQGNSAPDKSGLPSDRFSAERTGGSVSTLTIQRTQQEDSAVYLCASSPRLAKNIQYFGAGTRLSVL.

The chain combines TRBV9 with TRBJ2-7; D may be TRBD2 (6 bases). Germline V gene lookup returns CDR1 SGDLS and CDR2 YYNGEE. The V end lost 0 bases, the J end lost 2 bases, and 12 bases lay between the germline ends. CDR3 size: 15 residues. CDR3 residues: CASSVEEGRTYEQYF. The CDR3, as DNA: TGTGCCAGCAGCGTAGAGGAGGGACGCACCTACGAGCAGTACTTC.

This clone has a handful of counts. The V and J genes are TRBV4-2 and TRBJ2-7, with 9 positions matching TRBD2. Germline V gives CDR1 LGHNA, CDR2 YNFKEQ. The CDR3 runs to 16 residues. V shed 3 bases and J 6 bases; nucleotides not matched to a gene: 12. The CDR3, as DNA: TGTGCCAGCAGCCATGCTGTAGCGGGAGTTTCTGGCGAGCAGTACTTC. It encodes CASSHAVAGVSGEQYF.

V is TRBV6-6 and J is TRBJ2-7; D tentatively fits TRBD1 or TRBD2 (5 bases each). Germline V gives CDR1 MNHNY, CDR2 SVGAGI (reference sequence). The CDR3 spans 15 residues. Trimming removed 8 bases from V and 4 bases from J, with 21 bases in between. The CDR3 nucleotides read TGTGCCAGCTCAGACCCGGGACGGAGACCATACGAGCAGTACTTC. It codes for CASSDPGRRPYEQYF.

The chain links TRBV5-1 to TRBJ2-1; TRBD2 matches at 10 bases. In germline, CDR1 is SGHRS, CDR2 YFSETQ. V was pared by 0 bases and J by 8 bases, with 8 bases of the junction left unmatched. The CDR3 is made up of 16 amino acids. CDR3 nucleotides: TGCGCCAGCAGCTTGGACGCTAGCGGGAGTTCGGATGAGCAGTTCTTC. It specifies CASSLDASGSSDEQFF.

The V gene is TRBV21-1, the J gene TRBJ2-3; TRBD2 is taken as the D call from the table, unchecked against the DNA. TRBV21-1 is noted as a pseudogene. This CDR3 region has 16 residues. CDR3 DNA sequence: TGTGCCAGCAGCAAAGAGGCGGGAGAAGGAACAGATACGCAGTATTTT. This translates into CASSKEAGEGTDTQYF.

V gene TRBV29-1 combines with J gene TRBJ2-7; 8 bases are a match to TRBD2. Per germline, CDR1 SQVTM and CDR2 ANQGSEA. The J segment lost 2 bases and the V segment lost 4 bases, leaving 7 bases of the junction unmatched. The CDR3 has 14 residues. The CDR3 here is CSVGLFGRAYEQYF. Written as DNA, the CDR3 is TGCAGCGTTGGCCTTTTCGGGAGGGCCTACGAGCAGTACTTC.

This rearrangement joins TRBV5-1 to TRBJ2-3; D is ambiguous. Germline CDR1 reads SGHRS; CDR2 reads YFSETQ. This CDR3 has 16 amino acids. V gave up 3 bases and J gave up 1 base, with 15 bases separating them. CDR3 DNA sequence: TGCGCCAGCAGCTGGTTAAGCCAGCAAGGCACAGATACGCAGTATTTT. The encoded protein is CASSWLSQQGTDTQYF. Full variable domain (missing parts from reference TRBV5-1 and TRBJ2-3): KAGVTQTPRYLIKTRGQQVTLSCSPISGHRSVSWYQQTPGQGLQFLFEYFSETQRNKGNFPGRFSGRQFSNSRSEMNVSTLELGDSALYLCASSWLSQQGTDTQYFGPGTRLTVL.

The chain joins TRBV4-1 to TRBJ2-7, with 13 nucleotides matching TRBD2. Germline V gene data show CDR1 as MGHRA and CDR2 as YSYEKL. The V segment lost 3 bases and the J segment 3 bases; nucleotides outside the gene matches: 5. The CDR3 has 16 residues. CDR3: CASSQRTSGSFYEQYF. The CDR3 DNA sequence: TGCGCCAGCAGCCAGCGGACTAGCGGGAGTTTCTACGAGCAGTACTTC.

The chain links TRBV5-1 to TRBJ2-3, with 7 bases fitting TRBD2. CDR1 and CDR2 (germline): SGHRS, YFSETQ. V was pared by 3 bases and J by 4 bases, with 8 bases of the junction left unmatched. The CDR3 contains 15 residues. The CDR3 here is CASSSLARNADTQYF. The CDR3, as DNA: TGCGCCAGCAGCTCACTAGCGAGAAACGCAGATACGCAGTATTTT.

This sequence joins TRBV4-2 and TRBJ2-3, with 12 bases fitting TRBD2. Germline lookup yields CDR1 LGHNA and CDR2 YNFKEQ. This CDR3 has 16 amino acids. V trimming: 5 bases; J trimming: 3 bases; junction bases outside the gene matches: 6. CDR3 sequence: CASSSRTSGITDTQYF. CDR3 in DNA: TGTGCCAGCAGCTCCCGGACTAGCGGGATTACAGATACGCAGTATTTT.

This clone occurred a few times. The genes are TRBV7-6 and TRBJ2-5, with 10 bases aligning to TRBD2. The V gene end was trimmed by 3 bases and the J gene end by 5 bases; junction bases not matched to a gene: 12. CDR1 and CDR2 (germline): SGHVS, FNYEAQ. This CDR3 is 17 amino acids long. The CDR3 DNA reads as TGTGCCAGCAGCTTGATGACCGGGACTAGCGCTTCGGAGACCCAGTACTTC. This encodes CASSLMTGTSASETQYF.

The chain uses TRBV30 and TRBJ1-3; no reliable D call. V gave up 7 bases and J gave up 6 bases, with 19 bases separating them. The germline V gene has CDR1 GTSNPN and CDR2 SVGIG (reference sequence). CDR3 length: 14 residues. In nucleotides, the CDR3 is TGTGCCTTCAGAGGTGGGAAAGGTCTAAACACCATATATTTT. Its protein is CAFRGGKGLNTIYF.

This clone was counted between two and nine times. Other nucleotide sequences in the sample specify the same CDR3. This rearrangement joins TRBV9 to TRBJ2-1; D not certain. Germline loops: CDR1 SGDLS, CDR2 YYNGEE. This CDR3 comprises 15 residues. Trimming stripped 4 bases from V and 0 bases from J, with 11 bases between. The CDR3 DNA reads as TGTGCCAGCAGCCCTCACGGTGTCTCCTACAATGAGCAGTTCTTC. Its protein product is CASSPHGVSYNEQFF.

This clone was counted a few times. V is TRBV29-1 and J is TRBJ1-5; TRBD1 is a possible D gene (6 bases). The ends were cut back, 5 bases at V and 1 base at J, with 9 bases in the middle. The CDR3 is 13 residues long. The germline V gene has CDR1 SQVTM and CDR2 ANQGSEA. The CDR3 loop is CSVYTGSNQPQHF. In DNA, the CDR3 is TGCAGCGTTTATACAGGGAGCAATCAGCCCCAGCATTTT.

The chain uses TRBV15 and TRBJ2-3; D is uncertain. The CDR3 has 15 amino acids. Germline assignment: CDR1 LNHNV and CDR2 YYDKDF (reference sequence). V lost 0 bases, J lost 6 bases, and 13 bases lay in between. CDR3 DNA: TGTGCCACCAGCAGAGATTTACCGGGTTTGGATACGCAGTATTTT. Residues: CATSRDLPGLDTQYF.

This clone was counted a few times. This CDR3 reads CSVEMETVPYEQYF. DNA for the CDR3: TGCAGCGTTGAAATGGAGACAGTCCCCTACGAGCAGTACTTC. This rearrangement joins TRBV29-1 to TRBJ2-7; maybe TRBD1 (5 bases). V was pared by 2 bases and J by 2 bases, with 13 bases between. The CDR3 contains 14 residues. In germline, CDR1 is SQVTM, CDR2 ANQGSEA.

A few counts support this clone. The chain recombines TRBV29-1 with TRBJ2-1; D may be TRBD1 or TRBD2 (5 bases each). The CDR3 is 13 amino acids. Trimming cost V 7 bases and J 7 bases, with 17 bases left between them. Germline V gene data show CDR1 as SQVTM and CDR2 as ANQGSEA. The CDR3 reads CSARDAPGNEQFF. The DNA for the CDR3 is TGCAGCGCTAGGGACGCTCCCGGGAATGAGCAGTTCTTC.

The DNA of the CDR3 is TGTGCCTGGAGCGACAACTATGGCTACACCTTC. It is translated as CAWSDNYGYTF. The chain is built from TRBV30 and TRBJ1-2; no clear D gene. The germline V and J ends were trimmed by 3 bases and 2 bases, with 4 bases remaining between them. Germline V gene sequence: CDR1 GTSNPN, CDR2 SVGIG (reference sequence). This CDR3 region has 11 residues.

This clone showed up just a few times. This chain uses TRBV14 with TRBJ2-6; D is unclear. This CDR3 has 14 amino acids. Germline V lookup: CDR1 SGHDN, CDR2 FVKESK. V was cut by 3 bases and J by 4 bases, with 7 bases left in between. CDR3 nucleotide sequence: TGTGCCAGCAGCCAGCTGTCCGGGGCCAACGTCCTGACTTTC. Its protein product is CASSQLSGANVLTF.

The chain links TRBV28 to TRBJ2-1; D is unclear. The CDR3 is 13 amino acids. V was pared by 2 bases and J by 3 bases, with 5 bases between. Per the germline V gene, CDR1 is MDHEN and CDR2 is SYDVKM. This CDR3 is CASSLRLYNEQFF. CDR3 DNA: TGTGCCAGCAGTTTAAGGCTCTACAATGAGCAGTTCTTC.

The V and J genes are TRBV29-1 and TRBJ2-5; TRBD1 agrees at 7 bases. V was pared by 6 bases and J by 3 bases, with 7 bases of the junction left unmatched. The germline V gene has CDR1 SQVTM and CDR2 ANQGSEA. The CDR3 covers 13 residues. The CDR3 DNA is TGCAGCGTGCGACAGGGTAGTAAAGAGACCCAGTACTTC. Its protein is CSVRQGSKETQYF.

In this sample, this clone turned up a few times. CDR3 nucleotides: TGTGCCGCGAGGAGGACAGGTAGTTCGGAGCAGTTCTTC. It is translated as CAARRTGSSEQFF. This chain links TRBV10-3 with TRBJ2-1; TRBD1 aligns across 7 bases. V shed 11 bases, J shed 10 bases, and the junction held 14 bases outside the gene matches. Germline V gene data show CDR1 as ENHRY and CDR2 as SYGVKD. This CDR3 spans 13 amino acids.

This clone was found a few times. The chain carries TRBV19 and TRBJ2-5; the D call may be TRBD1 or TRBD2 (5 bases each). The CDR3 consists of 15 residues. The germline CDR1 and CDR2 sequences are LNHDA and SQIVND (reference sequence). Trimming pared 6 bases from V and 5 bases from J, leaving 19 bases between. DNA for the CDR3: TGTGCCAGTAGCAAGGGGCCCGGGACCTGGGAGACCCAGTACTTC. This codes for CASSKGPGTWETQYF. Full variable domain (outside the CDR3, taken from reference TRBV19 and TRBJ2-5): DGGITQSPKYLFRKEGQNVTLSCEQNLNHDAMYWYRQDPGQGLRLIYYSQIVNDFQKGDIAEGYSVSREKKESFPLTVTSAQKNPTAFYLCASSKGPGTWETQYFGPGTRLLVL.

Only a few counts were recorded for this clone. The chain recombines TRBV18 with TRBJ2-5; 7 bases are a match to TRBD2. The length of the CDR3 is 15 residues. The germline CDR1 and CDR2 sequences are KGHSH and LQKENI. The J segment lost 3 bases and the V segment lost 2 bases, leaving 6 bases of the junction unmatched. The DNA for the CDR3 is TGTGCCAGCTCACCAACAGCGGCGGGGGAAGAGACCCAGTACTTC. As protein: CASSPTAAGEETQYF.

This clone has a handful of counts. The chain links TRBV7-8 to TRBJ1-1; D is possibly TRBD1 (5 bases). Per germline, CDR1 SGHVS and CDR2 FQNEAQ. CDR3 length: 14 residues. The V end was cut by 4 bases, the J end by 2 bases, with 11 bases between. The CDR3 region has the DNA TGTGCCAGCAGCTATGGACATTCTAACACTGAAGCTTTCTTT. This translates into CASSYGHSNTEAFF. The full variable domain, in which reference TRBV7-8 and TRBJ1-1 provide the parts outside the CDR3, is GAGVSQSPRYKVAKRGQDVALRCDPISGHVSLFWYQQALGQGPEFLTYFQNEAQLDKSGLPSDRFFAERPEGSVSTLKIQRTQQEDSAVYLCASSYGHSNTEAFFGQGTRLTVV.

The J gene is TRBJ2-5, the V gene TRBV28, with D perhaps TRBD2 (6 bases). In germline, CDR1 is MDHEN, CDR2 SYDVKM. With 4 bases removed from V and 5 bases from J, the gap between germline ends came to 17 bases. This CDR3 spans 15 amino acids. The CDR3 DNA reads as TGTGCCAGCAGTTCCCCGGGTGGGAGCGGGGAGACCCAGTACTTC. Protein: CASSSPGGSGETQYF. The full variable domain, in which reference TRBV28 and TRBJ2-5 provide the parts outside the CDR3, is DVKVTQSSRYLVKRTGEKVFLECVQDMDHENMFWYRQDPGLGLRLIYFSYDVKMKEKGDIPEGYSVSREKKERFSLILESASTNQTSMYLCASSSPGGSGETQYFGPGTRLLVL.